These 9 T cell receptor beta chains originate from one sample sequenced in a study of cytomegalovirus exposure and HLA in healthy donors. Amplification used 60 Vbeta primers and 13 Jbeta primers. Produced via immunoSEQ multiplex PCR; TCRdb's table is partial and in-frame only. The sample lists 98,000 or so clones, over 75% occurring once. What was sequenced was PBMCs. The receptors originated from a woman between 18 and 29 years old in good health and CMV-seropositive.

V usage is TRBV18 and J usage is TRBJ1-4, with 7 bases aligning to TRBD1. The CDR3 has 14 residues. The J segment lost 6 bases and the V segment lost 5 bases, leaving 6 bases of the junction unmatched. CDR1 is KGHSH and CDR2 is LQKENI in the germline V gene. DNA for the CDR3: TGTGCCAGCTCATCCCAGGGGGGATATGAAAAACTGTTTTTT. Amino acids: CASSSQGGYEKLFF.

This chain links TRBV7-9 with TRBJ1-1; D is unresolved. This CDR3 spans 14 amino acids. With 7 bases removed from V and 1 base from J, the gap between germline ends came to 13 bases. From germline, CDR1 is SEHNR and CDR2 FQNEAQ (reference sequence). In DNA, the CDR3 is TGTGCCAGCATCCTTACAGACGGGAACACTGAAGCTTTCTTT. Amino acid sequence: CASILTDGNTEAFF.

CDR3 amino acids: CASSLPGGGNTIYF. The CDR3 nucleotides read TGCGCCAGCAGCTTGCCAGGGGGAGGAAACACCATATATTTT. J is TRBJ1-3 and V is TRBV5-1; 7 bases are shared with TRBD1. The junction had 2 bases not matched to a gene; V was cut back by 1 base and J by 4 bases. The CDR3 extends over 14 amino acids. The V gene's germline CDR1 is SGHRS and CDR2 YFSETQ.

The chain couples TRBV19 to TRBJ2-4; weak D call: TRBD1 (6 bases). Trimming left V 5 bases short and J 7 bases short, with 15 bases between. The CDR3 runs to 14 residues. CDR1 and CDR2 (germline): LNHDA, SQIVND (reference sequence). In DNA, the CDR3 is TGTGCCAGTAGTCTCCAGGGGTATGAGAACATTCAGTACTTC. It translates to CASSLQGYENIQYF.

The chain links TRBV5-6 to TRBJ1-4; D gene unclear. The CDR3 extends over 12 amino acids. Germline loops: CDR1 SGHDT, CDR2 YYEEEE. Trimming cost V 6 bases and J 8 bases, with 11 bases left between them. CDR3 bases: TGTGCCAGCAACGGACTAGAGGAAAAACTGTTTTTT. This sequence encodes CASNGLEEKLFF.

This clone appeared a single time. The V and J genes are TRBV5-4 and TRBJ2-5, with TRBD2 matching over 11 bases. Germline values: CDR1 SGHNT, CDR2 YYREEE (reference sequence). Unmatched junction bases numbered 6, after V lost 4 bases and J lost 1 base. The CDR3 is 16 amino acids. Here the CDR3 reads CASSPGTSGTQETQYF. DNA of the CDR3: TGTGCCAGCAGCCCCGGGACTAGCGGAACCCAAGAGACCCAGTACTTC.

This chain uses TRBV28 with TRBJ1-2; D remains ambiguous. The V gene lost 2 bases and the J gene lost 8 bases, with 6 bases spanning the gap. The CDR3 extends over 11 amino acids. Germline V gene sequence: CDR1 MDHEN, CDR2 SYDVKM. CDR3 protein: CASSLEVGYTF. The CDR3 coding sequence is TGTGCCAGCAGTTTAGAGGTGGGCTACACCTTC.

The chain recombines TRBV6-5 with TRBJ1-3; 9 bases line up with TRBD1. Looked up from germline, CDR1 is MNHEY and CDR2 is SVGAGI. V dropped 6 bases and J dropped 4; count of bases not matched to a gene: 7. The CDR3 runs to 15 residues. Here the CDR3 DNA reads TGTGCCAGCAGAGATTCGGACAGGGGCGGAAACACCATATATTTT. It yields the protein CASRDSDRGGNTIYF.

The chain couples TRBV9 to TRBJ2-3; 7 bases are shared with TRBD2. V trimming: 3 bases; J trimming: 3 bases; junction bases outside the gene matches: 4. Germline assignment: CDR1 SGDLS and CDR2 YYNGEE. There are 14 residues in the CDR3. The CDR3 nucleotides are TGTGCCAGCAGCGGGGGGGAGGGAACAGATACGCAGTATTTT. Translation gives CASSGGEGTDTQYF.